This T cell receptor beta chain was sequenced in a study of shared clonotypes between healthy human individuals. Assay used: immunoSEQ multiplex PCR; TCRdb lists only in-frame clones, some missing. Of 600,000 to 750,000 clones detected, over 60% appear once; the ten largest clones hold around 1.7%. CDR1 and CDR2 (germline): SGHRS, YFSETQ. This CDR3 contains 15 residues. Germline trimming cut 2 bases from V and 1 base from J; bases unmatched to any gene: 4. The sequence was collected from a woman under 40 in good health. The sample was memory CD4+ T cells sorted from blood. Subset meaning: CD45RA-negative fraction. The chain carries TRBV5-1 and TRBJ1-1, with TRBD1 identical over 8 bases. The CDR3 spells CASSFGGTGNTEAFF. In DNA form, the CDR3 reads TGCGCCAGCAGCTTTGGCGGGACAGGGAACACTGAAGCTTTCTTT.